The 11 T cell receptor beta chains in this list originate from one sample, sequenced in a study of cytomegalovirus exposure and HLA in healthy donors. The PCR employed 60 Vbeta primers together with 13 Jbeta primers. Generated by immunoSEQ multiplex PCR, the TCRdb table keeps only in-frame clones and is missing some. The table shows 90,000 to 130,000 clones, with about four fifths occurring only once. The sample consisted of PBMCs. The receptors originated from a man aged 30-40 years in good health and CMV-seropositive.

This chain uses TRBV7-2 with TRBJ1-6, with 7 positions matching TRBD1. The CDR3 has 13 amino acids. CDR1 is SGHTA and CDR2 is FQGNSA in the germline V gene. After removal of 5 bases from V and 10 bases from J, the junction contained 5 bases not matched to a gene. The CDR3 nucleotides read TGTGCCAGCAGCGACAGGGTTTCATCACCCCTCCACTTT. It is translated as CASSDRVSSPLHF.

A few counts support this clone. The chain recombines TRBV4-2 with TRBJ2-7, with 8 bases matching TRBD2. Germline V lookup: CDR1 LGHNA, CDR2 YNFKEQ. V lost 0 bases, J lost 1 base, and 14 bases stayed unmatched. The CDR3 runs to 19 residues. The CDR3 coding sequence is TGTGCCAGCAGCCAAGAGCGTTCAGCGGGGGCCCACCTTTCCTACGAGCAGTACTTC. Encoded protein: CASSQERSAGAHLSYEQYF.

The chain carries TRBV4-2 and TRBJ2-5; 12 bases fit TRBD2. The germline V gene encodes CDR1 LGHNA and CDR2 YNFKEQ. This CDR3 is 15 amino acids long. V lost 7 bases to trimming and J lost 2 bases; unmatched junction nucleotides: 5. The CDR3 loop reads CASKTSGGPQETQYF. The CDR3, as DNA: TGTGCCAGCAAGACTAGCGGGGGACCGCAAGAGACCCAGTACTTC.

The rearrangement links TRBV7-6 to TRBJ1-1; D gene unclear. There are 15 residues in the CDR3. Germline V lookup: CDR1 SGHVS, CDR2 FNYEAQ. V was clipped by 4 bases and J by 8 bases, with 20 bases between them. CDR3 bases: TGTGCCAGCAGCTCCCTTGGGCCCCGTCTATCCGAAGCTTTCTTT. Its protein is CASSSLGPRLSEAFF.

This chain joins TRBV7-6 and TRBJ1-1, with D possibly being TRBD1 (6 bases). The V gene's germline CDR1 is SGHVS and CDR2 FNYEAQ. The CDR3 covers 17 residues. Between the trimmed V and J ends, which lost 0 bases and 6 bases, there was a span of 20 bases. In nucleotides, the CDR3 is TGTGCCAGCAGCTTAGCCGCAGACAGGTTCCGGATCGCTGAAGCTTTCTTT. Protein sequence: CASSLAADRFRIAEAFF.

This clone showed up just once. The genes are TRBV27 and TRBJ2-2, with D unclear. Germline V gene lookup returns CDR1 MNHEY and CDR2 SMNVEV (reference sequence). This CDR3 region has 15 residues. Trimming cost V 2 bases and J 0 bases, with 7 bases left between them. CDR3 loop: CASSLTVSNTGELFF. CDR3 DNA sequence: TGTGCCAGCAGTTTAACGGTTTCGAACACCGGGGAGCTGTTTTTT.

This clone was detected ten times or more. The chain recombines TRBV5-1 with TRBJ2-1; a possible D gene is TRBD1 (6 bases). The germline V and J ends were trimmed by 1 base and 7 bases, with 12 bases remaining between them. Germline CDR1 reads SGHRS; CDR2 reads YFSETQ. This CDR3 contains 14 residues. CDR3 region: CASSLTGQGNEQFF. DNA of the CDR3: TGCGCCAGCAGCTTGACGGGGCAGGGGAATGAGCAGTTCTTC. Full variable domain (rest looked up from reference TRBV5-1 and TRBJ2-1): KAGVTQTPRYLIKTRGQQVTLSCSPISGHRSVSWYQQTPGQGLQFLFEYFSETQRNKGNFPGRFSGRQFSNSRSEMNVSTLELGDSALYLCASSLTGQGNEQFFGPGTRLTVL.

The chain combines TRBV27 with TRBJ2-1, with 9 bases that match TRBD2. V lost 6 bases and J lost 5; bases outside the gene matches: 11. The V gene's germline CDR1 is MNHEY and CDR2 SMNVEV (reference sequence). This CDR3 is 16 amino acids long. The CDR3 loop reads CASSPQLAGYNNEQFF. The DNA for the CDR3 is TGTGCCAGCAGCCCACAGCTAGCGGGGTACAACAATGAGCAGTTCTTC.

This clone was seen more than once but under ten times. CDR3 in DNA: TGTGCCAGCAGTCGCGAGAGCTTTGCGTCCCACGAGCAGTACTTC. It translates to CASSRESFASHEQYF. The J gene is TRBJ2-7, the V gene TRBV27; D gene uncertain. V shed 5 bases and J shed 5 bases, with 19 bases lying between them. The CDR3 is 15 amino acids. The germline gives CDR1 MNHEY, CDR2 SMNVEV (reference sequence).

The chain is built from TRBV28 and TRBJ2-1; possible D gene TRBD2, 5 bases. The germline V and J ends were trimmed by 3 bases and 8 bases, with 20 bases remaining between them. In germline, CDR1 is MDHEN, CDR2 SYDVKM. The CDR3 runs to 16 residues. The CDR3 region is CASSLEVGLASHEQFF. CDR3 nucleotides: TGTGCCAGCAGTTTGGAGGTCGGGTTAGCTAGCCATGAGCAGTTCTTC.

This clone has only one observation. J is TRBJ2-5 and V is TRBV6-5; TRBD1 matches 8 bases. The tail of the sequence fits TRBJ2-7 better, so the J call may be wrong. The CDR3 has 15 residues. Germline assignment: CDR1 MNHEY and CDR2 SVGAGI. The CDR3 here is CASSSLQGAPYEQYF. As DNA, the CDR3 is TGTGCCAGCAGTTCCCTCCAGGGGGCGCCCTACGAGCAGTACTTC.